The rows below give T cell receptor beta chains drawn from one sample of a study of T cell responses to AZD1222 COVID-19 vaccine. Repertoires were generated with immunoSEQ multiplex PCR, while TCRdb's copy carries only in-frame clones and drops some. The sample holds about 180,000 clones, about 86% seen once. The source material was peripheral blood, sampled 28 days after the second AZD1222 dose. Receptor source: an adult who received the AZD1222 COVID-19 vaccine. Both conserved end residues are part of each CDR3. A D gene is named only where the DNA matches it firmly. Only some rows state a clone size, as once, few, many or a class for expanded clones.

d_gene,v_gene,j_gene,abundance,CDR3nt,CDR3aa
.,TRBV28,TRBJ1-4,once,TGTGCCAGCAGTTCCCCTGGGTGGGAAAAACTGTTTTTT,CASSSPGWEKLFF
TRBD1,TRBV6-6,TRBJ1-2,.,TGTGCCAGCAGTCCCGGGACAGGGGTCCTTCTTAACTATGGCTACACCTTC,CASSPGTGVLLNYGYTF
.,TRBV3-1/TRBV3-2,TRBJ2-7,.,TGTGCCAGCACCCAGGACCCGAGCTCCTACGAGCAGTACTTC,CASTQDPSSYEQYF
.,TRBV7-8,TRBJ2-3,few,TGTGCCAGCAGCTCGGACGTAGGCACAGATACGCAGTATTTT,CASSSDVGTDTQYF
.,TRBV14,TRBJ2-7,.,TGTGCCAGCAGCCCCCGGTGGGTAGGGTCCTACGAGCAGTACTTC,CASSPRWVGSYEQYF
TRBD2,TRBV7-8,TRBJ2-1,.,TGTGCCAGCAGCCCCCGGACTAGCCTAGACAATGAGCAGTTCTTC,CASSPRTSLDNEQFF
.,TRBV19,TRBJ2-3,.,TGTGCCAGTAGTATCTCCCCCGGGGCAGATACGCAGTATTTT,CASSISPGADTQYF
TRBD2,TRBV15,TRBJ2-6,.,TGTGCCACCAGCAGAGGTTTTAGCGGGACCTCTGGGGCCAACGTCCTGACTTTC,CATSRGFSGTSGANVLTF
.,TRBV7-2,TRBJ1-3,.,TGTGCCAGCAGCCTCGGCACAGGGTTTGGAAACACCATATATTTT,CASSLGTGFGNTIYF
.,TRBV25-1,TRBJ1-4,.,TGTGCCAGCAGTGATCCCATCGGGGGGGCCGGTGAAAAACTGTTTTTT,CASSDPIGGAGEKLFF
.,TRBV7-6,TRBJ1-2,.,TGTGCCAGCAGCGCCATGGGGGGTGCGAACTATGGCTACACCTTC,CASSAMGGANYGYTF
TRBD1,TRBV19,TRBJ2-2,.,TGTGCCAGCGGCGACAGGGCGGCCACCGGGGAGCTGTTTTTT,CASGDRAATGELFF
.,TRBV7-8,TRBJ2-7,.,TGTGCCAGCAGCCAGGCTAGGTCGAGCGAGCAGTACTTC,CASSQARSSEQYF
TRBD1,TRBV5-6,TRBJ2-7,.,TGTGCCAGCAGCTTTACCGGGACAGGATCCTACGAGCAGTACTTC,CASSFTGTGSYEQYF
.,TRBV18,TRBJ2-1,.,TGTGCCAGCTCCCCGGACCCACCGCGCTACAATGAGCAGTTCTTC,CASSPDPPRYNEQFF
.,TRBV5-6,TRBJ1-4,.,TGTGCCAGCAGCTTGGGGACAGCCGGGTTCGGGGAAAAACTGTTTTTT,CASSLGTAGFGEKLFF
.,TRBV5-1,TRBJ1-5,.,TGCGCCAGCAGCCCCGACAAAGGCGATCAGCCCCAGCATTTT,CASSPDKGDQPQHF
TRBD1,TRBV5-6,TRBJ2-3,once,TGTGCCAGCAGCTTGGCCAGGGGGTGGCGCACAGATACGCAGTATTTT,CASSLARGWRTDTQYF
TRBD1,TRBV18,TRBJ2-3,.,TGTGCCAGCTCACAACAACAGGGGAGTAGCACAGATACGCAGTATTTT,CASSQQQGSSTDTQYF
.,TRBV11-2,TRBJ2-5,.,TGTGCCAGCAGCTTAGTCGGTGGCGGGAAGACCCAGTACTTC,CASSLVGGGKTQYF
TRBD1,TRBV11-3,TRBJ2-3,.,TGTGCCAGCAGCTTACCGCGGATTGGAAGGGGGCAAGATACGCAGTATTTT,CASSLPRIGRGQDTQYF
.,TRBV6-6,TRBJ1-1,.,TGTGCCAGCAGTTACTCTGCCACAGGGAACACTGAAGCTTTCTTT,CASSYSATGNTEAFF
.,TRBV29-1,TRBJ1-5,.,TGCAGCGTTGGAGGAGGGAACAATCAGCCCCAGCATTTT,CSVGGGNNQPQHF
.,TRBV3-1/TRBV3-2,TRBJ1-3,.,TGTGCCAGCAGCCGGGGGGAGTCTGGAAACACCATATATTTT,CASSRGESGNTIYF
.,TRBV21-1,TRBJ2-7,.,TGTGCCAGCAGCAGTACAAATACCTACGAGCAGTACTTC,CASSSTNTYEQYF
.,TRBV7-3,TRBJ1-1,once,TGTGCCAGCAGCTTAACGGTGGTGATGAACACTGAAGCTTTCTTT,CASSLTVVMNTEAFF
.,TRBV5-6,TRBJ1-6,.,TGTGCCAGCAGCTTGAGCAGACTAGGCAACTCCTATAATTCACCCCTCCACTTT,CASSLSRLGNSYNSPLHF
TRBD2,TRBV6-6,TRBJ2-7,.,TGTGCCAGCAGTTACTCCACTAGCGGCGACTCCTACGAGCAGTACTTC,CASSYSTSGDSYEQYF
.,TRBV7-3,TRBJ2-5,.,TGTGCCAGCAGCCAGGGGGCCAGCGGGGTGCAAGAGACCCAGTACTTC,CASSQGASGVQETQYF
.,TRBV7-8,TRBJ1-4,.,TGTGCCAGCAGCTTAGGGGCAGGGTGGGCTAATGAAAAACTGTTTTTT,CASSLGAGWANEKLFF
.,TRBV15,TRBJ2-7,.,TGTGCCACCAGGACGTCGGGAACCTACGAGCAGTACTTC,CATRTSGTYEQYF
.,TRBV29-1,TRBJ1-2,.,TGCAGCGTACAGGGTACCGGCTATGGCTACACCTTC,CSVQGTGYGYTF
.,TRBV19,TRBJ1-5,few,TGTGCCAGTAGTATGATTTCAGGCAATAGCAATCAGCCCCAGCATTTT,CASSMISGNSNQPQHF
.,TRBV5-1,TRBJ1-3,.,TGCGCCATCGTATGTCTGACGGGCTTAAGAACCGGCGGTGGAAACACCATATATTTT,CAIVCLTGLRTGGGNTIYF
.,TRBV19,TRBJ1-5,.,TGTGCCAGTAGTCAGTATATCGGTAGTGGGTTTCAGCCCCAGCATTTT,CASSQYIGSGFQPQHF
.,TRBV27,TRBJ1-4,.,TGTGCCAGCAGACCTAGGGGGGGTACTAATGAAAAACTGTTTTTT,CASRPRGGTNEKLFF
.,TRBV4-1,TRBJ1-2,once,TGCGCCAGCAGCCAAGATGGGGGGCTCGACTATGGCTACACCTTC,CASSQDGGLDYGYTF
.,TRBV7-2,TRBJ2-5,once,TGTGCCAGCAGCTTATCGCGGGGTCAAGAGACCCAGTACTTC,CASSLSRGQETQYF
TRBD1,TRBV7-2,TRBJ2-1,.,TGTGCCAGCAGCTTTAACGGAAGACAGGGGGCGGAGAACAATGAGCAGTTCTTC,CASSFNGRQGAENNEQFF
.,TRBV19,TRBJ2-1,.,TGTGCCAGTAGGTACCGGGGGGACAGCTATTACAATGAGCAGTTCTTC,CASRYRGDSYYNEQFF
TRBD1,TRBV29-1,TRBJ1-1,.,TGCAGCGTACGCGGGACAGGGACCACTGAAGCTTTCTTT,CSVRGTGTTEAFF
.,TRBV20-1,TRBJ1-2,.,TGCAGTCAGACCGGACCTGGCTACACCTTC,CSQTGPGYTF
.,TRBV30,TRBJ1-1,.,TGTGCCTCTAATAGGGGGTTGAACACTGAAGCTTTCTTT,CASNRGLNTEAFF
.,TRBV7-2,TRBJ2-2,.,TGTGCCAGCAGCTTAAATAGCGTGACCGGGGAGCTGTTTTTT,CASSLNSVTGELFF
TRBD2,TRBV7-7,TRBJ2-2,.,TGTGCTAGCAGCTTCAGCGGGGGGGACACCGGGGAGCTGTTTTTT,CASSFSGGDTGELFF
.,TRBV18,TRBJ2-7,.,TGTGCCAGCTCACCACTGCACGACGAGCAGTACTTC,CASSPLHDEQYF
TRBD2,TRBV7-2,TRBJ2-1,.,TGTGCCAGCAGCTTAATGGGGACTAGCGGGGGTTATGAGCAGTTCTTC,CASSLMGTSGGYEQFF
.,TRBV7-3,TRBJ2-1,once,TGTGCCAGCAGCTTAGAACTAGTTGCAAATGAGCAGTTCTTC,CASSLELVANEQFF
.,TRBV29-1,TRBJ1-5,.,TGCAGCGTTAGGGAAGGGGGGAATCAGCCCCAGCATTTT,CSVREGGNQPQHF
TRBD2,TRBV9,TRBJ2-1,.,TGTGCCAGCAGCGTAGACCGGGGGGGGCCCGATGAGCAGTTCTTC,CASSVDRGGPDEQFF
.,TRBV5-1,TRBJ2-7,.,TGCGCCAGCAAAGGGGCCTACGAGCAGTACTTC,CASKGAYEQYF
.,TRBV3-1/TRBV3-2,TRBJ1-1,once,TGTGCCAGCAGCCACATCAGCCGAAACACTGAAGCTTTCTTT,CASSHISRNTEAFF
.,TRBV5-1,TRBJ1-2,.,TGCGCCAGCAGCTTGGACAGGCTAACGTATGGCTACACCTTC,CASSLDRLTYGYTF
TRBD1,TRBV5-1,TRBJ2-2,.,TGCGCCAGCAGCACCGGGACAGCCGGGGAGCTGTTTTTT,CASSTGTAGELFF